This TCR beta chain was recorded in a study of T-cell memory formation after mild COVID-19. In its sample, this clonotype was seen a few times. The antigen is not known. Constant-segment-primed 5'RACE gave TCR alpha and TCR beta cDNA libraries with sample barcodes and UMIs. Via MiXCR, TCRdb re-called the 5' RACE reads, giving one row per CDR3 protein. The data show about 130,000 distinct CDR3 sequences, 15% to 20% seen once. Germline trimming cut 4 bases from V and 6 bases from J; bases unmatched to any gene: 12. Germline lookup yields CDR1 SGHTA and CDR2 FQGNSA. CDR3 length equals 16 residues. General study points: Contracting CD4+ clones sat mainly in CM and EM; CD8+ in EMRA. Second-wave clones peaking on day 37 lacked confirmed SARS-CoV-2 specificity. Cross-reactive memory seemingly joined, as some responding clones were found in pre-infection memory.

The V and J genes are TRBV7-2 and TRBJ2-3; 8 bases map to TRBD1. Sample: PBMCs or a T cell subset sorted from them (not recorded which). This receptor was identified in a man aged 18 to 29 who had mild COVID-19 (a few samples of this study predate the infection). Cell type and time point are not known. The CDR3 sequence is CASSSPPRTGSDTQYF. The CDR3 coding sequence is TGTGCCAGCAGCTCTCCCCCGAGGACAGGGAGTGATACGCAGTATTTT.